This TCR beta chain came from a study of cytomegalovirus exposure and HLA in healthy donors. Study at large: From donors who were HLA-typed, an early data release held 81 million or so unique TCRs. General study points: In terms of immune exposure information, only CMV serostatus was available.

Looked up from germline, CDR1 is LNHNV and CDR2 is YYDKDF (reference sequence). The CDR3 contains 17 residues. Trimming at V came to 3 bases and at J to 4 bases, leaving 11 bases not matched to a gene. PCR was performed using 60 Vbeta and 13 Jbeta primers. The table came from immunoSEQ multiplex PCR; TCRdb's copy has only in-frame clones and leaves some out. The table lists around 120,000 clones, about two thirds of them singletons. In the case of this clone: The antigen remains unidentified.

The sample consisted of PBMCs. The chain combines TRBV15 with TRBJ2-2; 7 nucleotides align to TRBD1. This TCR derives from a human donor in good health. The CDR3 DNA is TGTGCCACCAGCAGGCCGAAACAGGGGATAGGCACCGGGGAGCTGTTTTTT. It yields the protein CATSRPKQGIGTGELFF.